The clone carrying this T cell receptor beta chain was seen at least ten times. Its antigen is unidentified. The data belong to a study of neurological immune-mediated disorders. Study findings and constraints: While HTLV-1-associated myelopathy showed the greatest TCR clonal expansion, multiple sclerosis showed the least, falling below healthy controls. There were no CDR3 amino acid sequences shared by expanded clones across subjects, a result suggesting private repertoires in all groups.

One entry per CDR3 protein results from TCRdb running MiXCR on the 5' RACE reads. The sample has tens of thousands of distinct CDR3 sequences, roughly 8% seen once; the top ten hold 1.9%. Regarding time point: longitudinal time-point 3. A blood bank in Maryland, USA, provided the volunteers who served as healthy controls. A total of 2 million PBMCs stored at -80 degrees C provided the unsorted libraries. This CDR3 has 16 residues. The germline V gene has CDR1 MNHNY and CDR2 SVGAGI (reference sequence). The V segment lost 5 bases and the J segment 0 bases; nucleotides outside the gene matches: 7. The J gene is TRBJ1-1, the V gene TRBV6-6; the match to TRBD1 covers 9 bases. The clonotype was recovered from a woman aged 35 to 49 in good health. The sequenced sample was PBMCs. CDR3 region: CASSERTGVVNTEAFF. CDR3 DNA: TGTGCCAGCAGTGAACGGACAGGGGTGGTGAACACTGAAGCTTTCTTT.